Listed below are T cell receptor beta chains from one sample, sequenced in a study of blood T cell repertoires in COVID-19. Assay: immunoSEQ multiplex PCR; the TCRdb copy retains only in-frame clones and omits some. The repertoire consists of about 49,000 clones, with about 85% occurring once and the leading ten covering 11% to 15%. The sequenced sample consisted of peripheral blood. The receptors derive from a human donor in a cohort sampled during active COVID-19. The CDR3 runs from the conserved cysteine through the conserved F or W. D genes are given only for firm matches. Some rows have no size entry. The others give once, few or many, or a class for an expanded clone.

abundance	j_gene	d_gene	v_gene	CDR3nt	CDR3aa
.	TRBJ2-5	.	TRBV7-2	TGTGCCAGCAGCCCTAGCGTCGGGGCGGAGACCCAGTACTTC	CASSPSVGAETQYF
.	TRBJ1-5	TRBD1	TRBV19	TGTGCCAGTAGACGAGAGACAGGGTATAGCAATCAGCCCCAGCATTTT	CASRRETGYSNQPQHF
.	TRBJ1-1	TRBD1	TRBV11-2	TGTGCCAGCAGCTCTTTGACAGGGGGCTACACTGAAGCTTTCTTT	CASSSLTGGYTEAFF
once	TRBJ2-5	.	TRBV7-2	TGTGCCAGCAGACGTGGACGGGGAGAGACCCAGTACTTC	CASRRGRGETQYF
.	TRBJ2-3	.	TRBV5-1	TGCGCCAGCAGCGCAGCGAGCACAGATACGCAGTATTTT	CASSAASTDTQYF
once	TRBJ2-3	TRBD2	TRBV6-4	TGTGCCAGCTCTCCGGGACTAGCGGGCCCAGATACGCAGTATTTT	CASSPGLAGPDTQYF
.	TRBJ2-4	TRBD1	TRBV11-2	TGTGCCAGCAGCTTAGCGCCCGCAGGGGGCCTAGCCAAAAACATTCAGTACTTC	CASSLAPAGGLAKNIQYF
.	TRBJ1-5	.	TRBV27	TGTGCCAGCAGTTGGGGACTGCCGGGGCCCAATCAGCCCCAGCATTTT	CASSWGLPGPNQPQHF
.	TRBJ2-7	TRBD2	TRBV10-3	TGTGCCATCAGTGAGTCAGGGACTAGCGGGGGCCCCTACGAGCAGTACTTC	CAISESGTSGGPYEQYF
.	TRBJ1-1	.	TRBV4-1	TGCGCCAGCAGCCAAGACAACCAGGCCAGGAACACTGAAGCTTTCTTT	CASSQDNQARNTEAFF
.	TRBJ2-2	TRBD1	TRBV14	TGTGCCAGCAGCCAACGACAGGGGGCGGACACCGGGGAGCTGTTTTTT	CASSQRQGADTGELFF
.	TRBJ2-7	TRBD2	TRBV5-1	TGCGCCAGCAGCTTGGACGCGGGACTAGCGGGAACCGAGCAGTACTTC	CASSLDAGLAGTEQYF
.	TRBJ2-2	TRBD2	TRBV2	TGTGCCAGCAATCCGGGACTAGCAAGGTCGGACCGTTCCGGGGAGCTGTTTTTT	CASNPGLARSDRSGELFF
.	TRBJ1-2	.	TRBV21-1	TGTGCCAGCAGCAAATCATGGACAGGGAACGGGGAAAGCTATGGCTACACCTTC	CASSKSWTGNGESYGYTF
.	TRBJ2-2	.	TRBV18	TGTGCCAGCTCACCAGGGCAGGGGAGCACCGGGGAGCTGTTTTTT	CASSPGQGSTGELFF
once	TRBJ1-2	TRBD1	TRBV12-3/TRBV12-4	TGTGCCAGCAGTCCGCGGGACAGGGGTACCTACACCTTC	CASSPRDRGTYTF
.	TRBJ2-7	TRBD2	TRBV7-9	TGTGCCAGCAGCCCCTTAGCGGGAATCGCATATGACGAGCAGTACTTC	CASSPLAGIAYDEQYF
.	TRBJ1-2	.	TRBV29-1	TGCAGCGTTGAAGCAGGCAGCAACTATGGCTACACCTTC	CSVEAGSNYGYTF
.	TRBJ1-2	.	TRBV28	TGTGCCAGCACGATAGGCGGAGTTAACTATGGCTACACCTTC	CASTIGGVNYGYTF
.	TRBJ2-2	TRBD2	TRBV27	TGTGCCAGCAGTTTCTGGACTAGTAGGAGCGGGGAGCTGTTTTTT	CASSFWTSRSGELFF
few	TRBJ2-5	TRBD2	TRBV6-1	TGTGCCAGCAGTGAGGAGGGACTAGCGAGTCAAGAGACCCAGTACTTC	CASSEEGLASQETQYF
.	TRBJ2-5	.	TRBV5-1	TGCGCCAGCAGCTTGGGCGGCAATTCGTACCAAGAGACCCAGTACTTC	CASSLGGNSYQETQYF
.	TRBJ2-1	.	TRBV6-6	TGTGCCAGCAGTCCTCGGATGGGAGGGGGGGCCTACAATGAGCAGTTCTTC	CASSPRMGGGAYNEQFF
.	TRBJ2-5	.	TRBV7-2	TGTGCCAGCAGCTTCTCGTTTCAAGAGACCCAGTACTTC	CASSFSFQETQYF
.	TRBJ2-1	TRBD1	TRBV5-1	TGCGCCAGCAGCTTGGCCTGGGACAGCCCTGGGAATGAGCAGTTCTTC	CASSLAWDSPGNEQFF
.	TRBJ2-3	TRBD2	TRBV7-9	TGTGCCAGCAGCCTACGGACTAGCGGGAAGACAGATACGCAGTATTTT	CASSLRTSGKTDTQYF
once	TRBJ1-1	.	TRBV14	TGTGCCAGCAGCCAAGGTACAGGGTGGAACACTGAAGCTTTCTTT	CASSQGTGWNTEAFF
.	TRBJ2-3	TRBD2	TRBV28	TGTGCCAGCCAAGCGATAACGGGAGGGCCGAGAGATACGCAGTATTTT	CASQAITGGPRDTQYF
once	TRBJ2-7	TRBD1	TRBV11-2	TGTGCCAGCAGCTCAACCGGGACAGAAGCCTACGAGCAGTACTTC	CASSSTGTEAYEQYF
.	TRBJ1-1	.	TRBV7-6	TGTGCCAGCAGCTTAGCCCCCAACGGGAACACTGAAGCTTTCTTT	CASSLAPNGNTEAFF
.	TRBJ2-1	TRBD2	TRBV28	TGTGCCAGCAGTCCTAGCGGGAGGGCCGCCAATGAGCAGTTCTTC	CASSPSGRAANEQFF
.	TRBJ2-1	.	TRBV7-8	TGTGCCAGCAGCTTAGCGGGGGGTGAGCAGTTCTTC	CASSLAGGEQFF
.	TRBJ2-6	TRBD1	TRBV5-4	TGTGCCAGCAAGCGTGGGACAGGGGGGCTCTCTGGGGCCAACGTCCTGACTTTC	CASKRGTGGLSGANVLTF
.	TRBJ2-5	.	TRBV5-1	TGCGCCAGCAGCCGGGTCGGACAGTTCCAAGAGACCCAGTACTTC	CASSRVGQFQETQYF
.	TRBJ1-3	.	TRBV2	TGTGCCAGCAGTGGACGGGGAGCTGGAAACACCATATATTTT	CASSGRGAGNTIYF
few	TRBJ1-4	TRBD1	TRBV4-2	TGTGCCAGCAGCCTCACAGGGGCTAACAATGAAAAACTGTTTTTT	CASSLTGANNEKLFF
.	TRBJ2-5	TRBD2	TRBV3-1/TRBV3-2	TGTGCCAGCAGCCAAGGGGTCTCTAGCGGGGTGGAGACCCAGTACTTC	CASSQGVSSGVETQYF
.	TRBJ1-2	TRBD1	TRBV6-5	TGTGCCAGCAGTTCGACAGGGTTCGTGGGCTACACCTTC	CASSSTGFVGYTF
once	TRBJ2-2	TRBD1	TRBV7-6	TGTGCCAGCAGCTTAGGTAGACAGGGGGCGATCGGGGAGCTGTTTTTT	CASSLGRQGAIGELFF